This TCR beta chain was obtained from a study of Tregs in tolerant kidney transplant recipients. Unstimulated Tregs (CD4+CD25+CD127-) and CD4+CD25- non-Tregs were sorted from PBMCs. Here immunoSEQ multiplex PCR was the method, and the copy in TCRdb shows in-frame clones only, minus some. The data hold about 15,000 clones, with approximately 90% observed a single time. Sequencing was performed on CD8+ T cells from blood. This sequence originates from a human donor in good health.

Here the CDR3 DNA reads TGTGCCAGCAGCCAGGCTGTAGCGGGAGGGCTCCGCACAGATACGCAGTATTTT. Translated: CASSQAVAGGLRTDTQYF. This chain joins TRBV4-2 and TRBJ2-3, with TRBD2 identical over 11 bases. The CDR3 length is 18 residues. Germline V gene data show CDR1 as LGHNA and CDR2 as YNFKEQ. Trimming at V came to 3 bases and at J to 1 base, leaving 9 bases not matched to a gene.